The 24 T cell receptor beta chains listed next were all sequenced from one sample in a study of post-analysis software for immune sequencing data. Notes on the study in general: Patients used several TRBV segments, including TRBV5-6, TRBV5-1 and TRBV20-1, more often than controls.

For these receptors, no antigen is known. cDNA libraries of TCR beta carried unique molecular identifiers. From the PCR reads, TCRdb called clonotypes with MiXCR, one entry per CDR3 protein. The data show 150,000 to 200,000 distinct CDR3 sequences, 25% to 35% seen once. Sequencing was carried out using blood. The origin of the receptors is a girl aged 5-17 years with multiple sclerosis.

The rearrangement links TRBV6-1 to TRBJ1-1; TRBD1 aligns across 7 bases. Germline assignment: CDR1 MNHNS and CDR2 SASEGT. This CDR3 has 15 residues. V gave up 6 bases and J gave up 1 base; unmatched junction bases: 8. CDR3 nucleotides: TGTGCCAGCAGGGATGGGACAGCAAGGAACACTGAAGCTTTCTTT. It is translated as CASRDGTARNTEAFF.

The sample holds a few counts of this clonotype. At one of its ends the junction is not consistent with the germline gene, which may arise from a read error. V usage is TRBV5-1 and J usage is TRBJ2-7; 9 bases are a match to TRBD1. The CDR3 contains 15 residues. Germline loops: CDR1 SGHRS, CDR2 YFSETQ. The CDR3 region has the DNA TGCGCCTGCAGCGAAGGACAGGGGCTTACCTACGAGCAGTACTTC. Residues: CACSEGQGLTYEQYF.

The CDR3 bases are TGTGCCAGCAGCCGGACAGGGACTACCTACGAGCAGTACTTC. Encoded protein: CASSRTGTTYEQYF. The rearrangement links TRBV7-9 to TRBJ2-7, with D possibly TRBD1 on 8 matching bases. The CDR3 is made up of 14 amino acids. The V and J ends lost 5 bases and 2 bases respectively, with 13 bases between them. Germline loops: CDR1 SEHNR, CDR2 FQNEAQ (reference sequence). The full variable domain, with the rest looked up from reference TRBV7-9 and TRBJ2-7, is DTGVSQNPRHKITKRGQNVTFRCDPISEHNRLYWYRQTLGQGPEFLTYFQNEAQLEKSRLLSDRFSAERPKGSFSTLEIQRTEQGDSAMYLCASSRTGTTYEQYFGPGTRLTVT.

V and J are TRBV7-3 and TRBJ1-1, with D unresolved. The germline V gene has CDR1 SGHTA and CDR2 FQGTGA. The CDR3 contains 14 residues. Trimming stripped 3 bases from V and 0 bases from J, with 8 bases between. The CDR3 spells CASSFSSMNTEAFF. In nucleotides, the CDR3 is TGTGCCAGCAGCTTTTCGAGCATGAACACTGAAGCTTTCTTT.

V usage is TRBV6-1 and J usage is TRBJ1-4; tentatively, D is TRBD1 (5 bases). CDR1 and CDR2 (germline): MNHNS, SASEGT. Deletions cut 3 bases from V and 5 bases from J, with 13 bases between. This CDR3 region has 15 residues. This CDR3 reads CASSDGQGRNEKLFF. The CDR3 bases are TGTGCCAGCAGTGACGGGCAGGGAAGGAATGAAAAACTGTTTTTT.

This clonotype was picked up a small number of times. CDR3 DNA: TGTGCCTGTCAGGACAGGGCAACCTACGAGCAGTACTTC. Its protein product is CACQDRATYEQYF. This chain joins TRBV30 and TRBJ2-7; 8 bases map to TRBD1. Trimming removed 6 bases from V and 2 bases from J; junction bases left unmatched: 6. The germline V gene has CDR1 GTSNPN and CDR2 SVGIG (reference sequence). CDR3 length equals 13 residues.

At least ten counts were recorded for this clonotype. V is TRBV12-3 or TRBV12-4 and J is TRBJ1-2; no clear D. This CDR3 spans 15 amino acids. V was cut by 3 bases and J by 0 bases, with 11 bases left in between. CDR3 protein: CASSFSTVANYGYTF. In DNA, the CDR3 is TGTGCCAGCAGTTTTTCGACGGTCGCTAACTATGGCTACACCTTC.

This clonotype was counted many times. This may come from a read error, since a much larger clone is one base off. V is TRBV27 and J is TRBJ2-1, with 9 nucleotides matching TRBD1. Germline trimming cut 10 bases from V and 7 bases from J; bases unmatched to any gene: 8. The germline CDR1 and CDR2 sequences are MNHEY and SMNVEV (reference sequence). This CDR3 contains 13 residues. CDR3 sequence reads: CATRTGAGNEQFF. The CDR3 nucleotides read TGTGCCACCAGGACAGGGGCGGGAAATGAGCAGTTCTTC.

This clonotype was recorded a few times. The V call is TRBV9, the J call TRBJ1-2; D not resolved. Germline-derived CDR1 and CDR2 are SGDLS and YYNGEE. V was shortened by 3 bases and J by 4 bases, with 7 bases between the two germline ends. The CDR3 totals 12 residues. This chain's CDR3 is CASSAGGYGYTF. The CDR3 DNA is TGTGCCAGCAGCGCCGGAGGCTATGGCTACACCTTC.

V gene TRBV6-5 combines with J gene TRBJ2-3; 14 bases are a match to TRBD2. The junction had 21 bases not matched to a gene; V was cut back by 4 bases and J by 6 bases. CDR1 MNHEY and CDR2 SVGAGI come from the germline V gene. The CDR3 is 21 residues long. CDR3 amino acids: CASSLYRGRLAGGPSGDTQYF. The CDR3 bases are TGTGCCAGCAGTTTGTACAGGGGGCGACTAGCGGGAGGGCCTTCGGGGGATACGCAGTATTTT.

This clonotype was seen many times. The V and J genes are TRBV7-9 and TRBJ1-5; D is undetermined. In germline, CDR1 is SEHNR, CDR2 FQNEAQ (reference sequence). The V and J ends lost 5 bases and 4 bases respectively, with 12 bases between them. This CDR3 has 14 amino acids. For the CDR3, the DNA is TGTGCCAGCAGCCCACAAGAGGCGAATCAGCCCCAGCATTTT. It yields the protein CASSPQEANQPQHF.

Only a few counts were recorded for this clonotype. This chain uses TRBV4-1 with TRBJ1-6; no clear D gene. The length of the CDR3 is 15 residues. In germline, CDR1 is MGHRA, CDR2 YSYEKL. Trimming shortened V by 2 bases and J by 6 bases, and 11 bases separated the two germline ends. CDR3 sequence (DNA): TGCGCCAGCAGCCAATGGCAGCATGGTAATTCACCCCTCCACTTT. Protein sequence: CASSQWQHGNSPLHF.

The CDR3 protein is CASSYTGMIADYGYTF. The DNA of the CDR3 is TGTGCCAGCAGTTATACGGGGATGATCGCAGACTATGGCTACACCTTC. This chain connects TRBV6-2 or TRBV6-3 to TRBJ1-2; D is uncertain. Germline CDR1 MNHEY, CDR2 SVGEGT. Trimming left V 3 bases short and J 3 bases short, with 17 bases between. The CDR3 length is 16 residues.

This chain links TRBV18 with TRBJ2-7, with D tentatively TRBD1 (5 bases). The V and J ends lost 2 bases and 2 bases respectively, with 13 bases between them. Looked up from germline, CDR1 is KGHSH and CDR2 is LQKENI. CDR3 length: 15 amino acids. This CDR3 reads CASSPAVGATYEQYF. Here the CDR3 DNA reads TGTGCCAGCTCACCAGCGGTTGGGGCGACCTACGAGCAGTACTTC.

A word on this clonotype: Since a much larger clone is just one base distant, this may be a read error. The V and J genes are TRBV20-1 and TRBJ2-5; 7 bases match TRBD1. The germline V gene encodes CDR1 DFQATT and CDR2 SNEGSKA (reference sequence). CDR3 length: 16 residues. CDR3 DNA sequence: TGCAGTGCGAGAGGGGGCGACCGGGTCTATTACAATGAGCAGTACTTC. It yields the protein CSARGGDRVYYNEQYF.

The chain recombines TRBV7-9 with TRBJ2-5, with D possibly being TRBD2 (5 bases). This CDR3 spans 15 amino acids. Trimming pared 0 bases from V and 11 bases from J, leaving 19 bases between. Germline V gene lookup returns CDR1 SEHNR and CDR2 FQNEAQ (reference sequence). CDR3 sequence: CASSLASVAGNEQYF. CDR3 DNA sequence: TGTGCCAGCAGCTTAGCTAGCGTGGCCGGCAATGAGCAGTACTTC.

The chain employs TRBV29-1 and TRBJ1-1, with 8 bases that match TRBD1. The CDR3 sequence is 12 residues long. V trimming: 4 bases; J trimming: 5 bases; junction bases outside the gene matches: 3. Germline V gene sequence: CDR1 SQVTM, CDR2 ANQGSEA. The CDR3 region is CSVGQGRTEAFF. DNA of the CDR3: TGCAGCGTTGGACAGGGGAGGACTGAAGCTTTCTTT.

This clonotype is a singleton in its sample. The J gene is TRBJ2-1, the V gene TRBV6-2 or TRBV6-3; 12 positions agree with TRBD2. Germline CDR1 MNHEY, CDR2 SVGEGT. With 7 bases clipped from V and 10 bases from J, the junction kept 11 bases outside the gene matches. The CDR3 is 15 residues long. In DNA form, the CDR3 reads TGTGCCAGCAACCCGGGGACTAGCGGGTTCCCCGAGCAGTTCTTC. Amino acid sequence: CASNPGTSGFPEQFF.

V gene TRBV19 combines with J gene TRBJ1-5; 9 bases agree with TRBD1. Germline V gives CDR1 LNHDA, CDR2 SQIVND (reference sequence). The CDR3 totals 14 residues. V lost 9 bases to trimming and J lost 4 bases; unmatched junction nucleotides: 7. The CDR3 coding sequence is TGTGCCAGCCTGGACAGGGGTGAGAATCAGCCCCAGCATTTT. Its protein is CASLDRGENQPQHF.

This clonotype was seen a handful of times. The J gene is TRBJ1-6, the V gene TRBV12-3 or TRBV12-4; no definite D call. CDR3 size: 13 residues. V lost 8 bases to trimming and J lost 5 bases, with 10 bases between them. In DNA form, the CDR3 reads TGTGCCAGCGCGGGAATCGATAATTCACCCCTCCACTTT. Amino acid sequence: CASAGIDNSPLHF.

V is TRBV20-1 and J is TRBJ2-1, with TRBD2 matching 8 bases. This CDR3 is built from 16 residues. V dropped 1 base and J dropped 0; count of bases not matched to a gene: 5. Germline lookup yields CDR1 DFQATT and CDR2 SNEGSKA (reference sequence). CDR3 nucleotide sequence: TGCAGTGCTAGAGCCCCACTAGCGGTCTCCTACAATGAGCAGTTCTTC. Residues: CSARAPLAVSYNEQFF.

This clonotype was recorded many times. The chain has TRBV14 and TRBJ1-2; D unclear. The V and J ends lost 1 base and 2 bases respectively, with 5 bases between them. Germline V gene data show CDR1 as SGHDN and CDR2 as FVKESK. The CDR3 length is 13 residues. The CDR3 loop reads CASSQGPNYGYTF. DNA for the CDR3: TGTGCCAGCAGCCAAGGGCCGAACTATGGCTACACCTTC. The entire variable domain, with the rest obtained from reference TRBV14 and TRBJ1-2, is as follows: EAGVTQFPSHSVIEKGQTVTLRCDPISGHDNLYWYRRVMGKEIKFLLHFVKESKQDESGMPNNRFLAERTGGTYSTLKVQPAELEDSGVYFCASSQGPNYGYTFGSGTRLTVV.

This clonotype was seen a few times. The chain is built from TRBV7-2 and TRBJ2-7; unclear D gene. Germline V gives CDR1 SGHTA, CDR2 FQGNSA. This CDR3 spans 16 amino acids. Deletions cut 0 bases from V and 0 bases from J, with 12 bases between. In DNA form, the CDR3 reads TGTGCCAGCAGCTTAGCCGGGTCCGACCCCTCCTACGAGCAGTACTTC. It is translated as CASSLAGSDPSYEQYF.

CDR3 region: CASSQSPSGSSFPDTQYF. As DNA, the CDR3 is TGTGCCAGCAGCCAGTCACCTAGCGGGAGTTCTTTTCCAGATACGCAGTATTTT. V usage is TRBV4-2 and J usage is TRBJ2-3, with 10 bases identical to TRBD2. Germline CDR1 reads LGHNA; CDR2 reads YNFKEQ. This CDR3 has 18 amino acids. Losses at the gene ends were 3 bases for V and 4 bases for J; bases not matched to a gene: 13.